What follows describes a single T cell receptor (beta chain). This clone has only a few counts. This receptor's antigen is unknown. Qualities for individual bases were not recorded, and no much larger clone is one base off. This sample is drawn from a study of beta chain features in type 1 diabetes (dated by TCRdb to about 2018). Study-wide context: Patients and healthy donors did not differ in mean age, gender distribution, total cell number or subset yield. Naive and central memory subsets were obtained from all 30 or so donors, but regulatory and stem cell-like memory subsets were isolated from only 8 patients and about 8 healthy donors. In the study, recently diagnosed type 1 diabetes patients and matched healthy donors were compared on the TCRB repertoires of their sorted circulating CD4+ T cell subsets. Across all samples, some 110,000,000 sorted cells were examined, and cell number per subset correlated strongly with RNA yield.

Each donor gave one peripheral blood draw, averaging approximately 0.12 L, which was collected into heparinised tubes. Naive, central memory, regulatory and stem cell-like memory CD4+ T cells were sorted on a BD FACSAria II using a panel including CD45RO, CCR7, CD25, CD127, CD95 and CD27. All sorted populations exceeded 95% purity. PBMCs were separated immediately by Lymphoprep density gradient centrifugation and were stained directly, without being cultured. So that batch effects would be minimized, each experiment stained and sorted samples in pairs, pairing one healthy donor with one patient. All of the isolated RNA was reverse transcribed with the High Capacity cDNA Reverse Transcription Kit, so expressed TCRB transcripts were sequenced. Deep immunoSEQ sequencing was applied to naive, central memory and regulatory T cell samples, giving an average of approximately 4 million total reads per sample. Sorted cells were lysed in RLT buffer, and RNA was extracted using DNase-treated RNeasy Micro or Mini kits according to cell number. To prevent cross-contamination, every cell subset was processed on its own, while patient and healthy donor samples were processed together. TCRB sequences were amplified from cDNA with the immunoSEQ multiplex PCR, producing 87-bp fragments spanning the CDR3 region. Sequencing of the amplicons was performed on the Illumina HiSeq platform. In the authors' own workflow: Synthetic template baselines were used to correct PCR bias computationally, reads within Hamming distance 2 were collapsed together, and singletons that could not be merged were discarded. Reads were aligned against IMGT to assign V, D and J genes, CDR3 length and insertions or deletions at six rearrangement sites. Within each subset, clonotype counts were normalized to the number of sorted cells before true diversity and Gini coefficients were calculated with the tcR R package. The overlap coefficient, calculated on TCRB nucleotide sequences, was used to quantify repertoire sharing. TCRdb holds this immuneACCESS table with in-frame rearrangements only. Some clones are missing; in checked studies, unresolved V genes explain under half, and the rest has no known cause. V and J calls and clone size are copied from that table; D and trimming were computed from the DNA. The sample has 200,000 to 250,000 clones on record, about a tenth of them singletons. The leading ten clones occupy approximately 1.5% of the sample.

On the study overall, not on this receptor specifically: Naive, central memory and regulatory TCRB repertoires appeared to be more similar among patients than among healthy donors. HLA sub-analyses involved small numbers of individuals, so any influence of HLA type on TCRB rearrangement remained unresolved. A moderate but significant shortening of TCRB CDR3 length was observed in type 1 diabetes patients in all four CD4+ subsets. Patients with type 1 diabetes made fewer insertions and deleted more nucleotides at VDJ recombination sites, implying thymic rearrangement abnormalities. Shorter templates might have been favored by PCR, but patient and control samples were amplified and corrected together, so both groups would have been affected equally by any skew. Because cDNA rather than genomic DNA was sequenced, highly expressing activated cells could have been over-represented, although no difference in activation and CD3 levels was found between groups.

The TCR originated in a young man in good health. The source material was central memory CD4+ T cells from blood.

The CDR3: CSITGTGGGRQYF. The DNA is TGCAGCATCACCGGGACAGGGGGAGGGAGGCAGTACTTC. The rearrangement joined TRBV29-1 to TRBJ2-7, and TRBD1 matches 11 of the central bases. The CDR3 holds 13 amino acids from the cysteine to the phenylalanine. Only the CDR3 region is kept as DNA, spanning 39 bases read in frame from base 1. The V end gives up 8 bases and the J end 9 bases, leaving 12 bases in the junction not matched to a gene. The germline V gene provides CDR1 SQVTM and CDR2 ANQGSEA.